Below are 6 T cell receptor beta chains sequenced from a single sample in a study of blood T cells in healthy people across ages. Primers used in a second PCR of about 7 to 12 cycles were a sample-barcoded 5' primer and a J-beta primer mix. TCRdb passed the 5' RACE reads through MiXCR, listing each CDR3 protein once. The sample holds under 2 million distinct CDR3 sequences; about 31% are singletons and the top ten take roughly 12%. The sample was blood. All receptors come from a woman in her twenties or thirties in good health.

This clonotype has a handful of counts. At one of its ends the junction is not consistent with the germline gene, which may arise from a read error. The chain uses TRBV14 and TRBJ2-7; TRBD2 matches 10 bases. Germline lookup yields CDR1 SGHDN and CDR2 FVKESK. This CDR3 is built from 14 residues. CDR3 region: CASSPTSGPYEQYF. DNA of the CDR3: TGTGCCAGTAGCCCGACTAGCGGGCCTTACGAGCAGTACTTC.

This clonotype came up a few times. The J gene is TRBJ2-1, the V gene TRBV7-8, with 11 bases identical to TRBD2. Germline lookup yields CDR1 SGHVS and CDR2 FQNEAQ. The V segment lost 0 bases and the J segment 1 base; nucleotides outside the gene matches: 8. The CDR3 consists of 19 residues. The CDR3 region has the DNA TGTGCCAGCAGCTTAGCTCGGCTAGCGGGGGGATTTTCCTACAATGAGCAGTTCTTC. Its translation: CASSLARLAGGFSYNEQFF.

This clonotype came up a few times. The CDR3 spells CASSQGPGGQGFYEQYF. CDR3 nucleotides: TGCGCCAGCAGCCAAGGACCCGGGGGACAGGGATTCTACGAGCAGTACTTC. The chain recombines TRBV4-1 with TRBJ2-4, with 9 bases identical to TRBD1. The tail of the sequence fits TRBJ2-7 better, so the J call may be wrong. Per the germline V gene, CDR1 is MGHRA and CDR2 is YSYEKL. This CDR3 region has 17 residues.

Of note for this clonotype: A much larger clone is a single base away; this may be a read error. V is TRBV7-2 and J is TRBJ2-3; 8 nucleotides agree with TRBD2. Unmatched junction bases numbered 8, after V lost 5 bases and J lost 4 bases. Germline V CDR1 and CDR2: SGHTA, FQGNSA. CDR3 length: 15 amino acids. The CDR3 nucleotides are TGTGCCAGCAGCAATCCTGGCGGGAGGCCAGATACGCAGTATTTT. Translated, it gives CASSNPGGRPDTQYF.

The table lists this clonotype with a few counts. Here the CDR3 reads CASAIGVRGSTDTQYF. CDR3 DNA sequence: TGCGCCAGCGCCATCGGAGTGAGGGGATCCACAGATACGCAGTATTTT. The chain links TRBV5-1 to TRBJ2-3; either TRBD1 or TRBD2 may fit D (5 bases each). Deletions cut 7 bases from V and 2 bases from J, with 20 bases between. This CDR3 contains 16 residues. Germline CDR1 reads SGHRS; CDR2 reads YFSETQ. The full variable domain, rest sourced from reference TRBV5-1 and TRBJ2-3, is KAGVTQTPRYLIKTRGQQVTLSCSPISGHRSVSWYQQTPGQGLQFLFEYFSETQRNKGNFPGRFSGRQFSNSRSEMNVSTLELGDSALYLCASAIGVRGSTDTQYFGPGTRLTVL.

This clonotype has a handful of counts. This chain connects TRBV27 to TRBJ2-7; 8 bases agree with TRBD2. The V segment lost 2 bases and the J segment 4 bases; nucleotides outside the gene matches: 7. This CDR3 comprises 15 residues. The germline gives CDR1 MNHEY, CDR2 SMNVEV (reference sequence). CDR3 residues: CASSLSGGTHYEQYF. As DNA, the CDR3 is TGTGCCAGCAGTTTAAGCGGGGGAACCCATTACGAGCAGTACTTC.